The 18 T cell receptor beta chains reported below all come from one sample, sequenced in a study of CD8 T cells in Susac syndrome. Random hexamers primed reverse transcription of roughly 0.45 to 1 ug RNA. TCRdb re-called the immunoSEQ multiplex PCR reads through MiXCR, storing one row per CDR3 protein. In the table there are around 170,000 distinct CDR3 sequences, roughly 95% of which are singletons. The sequenced sample consisted of CD8+ T cells from PBMCs. Source of these receptors: a human donor with multiple sclerosis.

The V gene is TRBV30, the J gene TRBJ2-7; 12 nucleotides agree with TRBD2. The germline CDR1 and CDR2 sequences are GTSNPN and SVGIG (reference sequence). V dropped 7 bases and J dropped 0; count of bases not matched to a gene: 4. CDR3 length: 14 amino acids. This chain's CDR3 is CALLAGGPSYEQYF. In DNA form, the CDR3 reads TGTGCCTTGCTAGCGGGAGGGCCCTCCTACGAGCAGTACTTC.

The chain recombines TRBV6-5 with TRBJ2-7, with TRBD1 matching 7 bases. The V and J ends lost 0 bases and 7 bases, in that order; junction bases with no gene match: 9. This CDR3 comprises 15 residues. CDR1 and CDR2 from the germline V gene are MNHEY and SVGAGI. The CDR3 loop reads CASSYSVGGGYEQYF. CDR3 nucleotides: TGTGCCAGCAGTTACTCGGTAGGGGGCGGATATGAGCAGTACTTC.

The J gene is TRBJ2-5, the V gene TRBV2; D uncertain. Deletions cut 1 base from V and 0 bases from J, with 12 bases between. Germline V gene sequence: CDR1 SNHLY, CDR2 FYNNEI. The CDR3 loop spans 16 amino acids. The CDR3 is CASSEVGYRYQETQYF. CDR3 sequence (DNA): TGTGCCAGCAGTGAAGTGGGCTACAGATACCAAGAGACCCAGTACTTC.

This chain joins TRBV20-1 and TRBJ2-2; D ambiguous. Germline V CDR1 and CDR2: DFQATT, SNEGSKA (reference sequence). V gave up 0 bases and J gave up 3 bases, with 2 bases separating them. The CDR3 extends over 12 amino acids. The CDR3 nucleotides are TGCAGTGCTAGAGAACACACCGGGGAGCTGTTTTTT. It translates to CSAREHTGELFF.

This chain joins TRBV14 and TRBJ2-5; the D is unclear. This CDR3 contains 14 residues. Germline assignment: CDR1 SGHDN and CDR2 FVKESK. Between the trimmed V and J ends, which lost 2 bases and 5 bases, there was a span of 12 bases. The CDR3: CASSQRAHWETQYF. The DNA for the CDR3 is TGTGCCAGCAGCCAAAGGGCTCATTGGGAGACCCAGTACTTC.

This clonotype is a singleton in its sample. The chain links TRBV6-2 or TRBV6-3 to TRBJ2-1; D may be TRBD2 (6 bases). CDR1 is MNHEY, CDR2 SVGEGT, per germline. The CDR3 contains 14 residues. Trimming cost V 0 bases and J 7 bases, with 10 bases left between them. As DNA, the CDR3 is TGTGCCAGCAGTTACTCCTTCGGGGGAAATGAGCAGTTCTTC. Its protein is CASSYSFGGNEQFF.

The J gene is TRBJ2-3, the V gene TRBV2, with D perhaps matching TRBD2 (5 bases). Germline-derived CDR1 and CDR2 are SNHLY and FYNNEI. V dropped 2 bases and J dropped 6 bases, with 9 bases sitting between them. The CDR3 spans 13 residues. The CDR3 loop is CASSELAWDTQYF. The CDR3 DNA sequence: TGTGCCAGCAGTGAACTAGCTTGGGATACGCAGTATTTT.

As DNA, the CDR3 is TGTGCCAGCAGTTACAGGAGCGGGACTAACTACGAGCAGTACTTC. This codes for CASSYRSGTNYEQYF. The gene calls are TRBV6-2 or TRBV6-3 and TRBJ2-7; 7 nucleotides match TRBD2. The CDR3 runs to 15 residues. Trimming removed 2 bases from V and 3 bases from J; junction bases left unmatched: 7. Germline V gene lookup returns CDR1 MNHEY and CDR2 SVGEGT.

V and J are TRBV2 and TRBJ2-1; perhaps TRBD2 as D (6 bases). Between the trimmed V and J ends, which lost 1 base and 5 bases, there was a span of 9 bases. Looked up from germline, CDR1 is SNHLY and CDR2 is FYNNEI. The CDR3 covers 14 residues. The DNA for the CDR3 is TGTGCCAGCAGTGAAGGGGACTCTGACAATGAGCAGTTCTTC. This encodes CASSEGDSDNEQFF.

The V call is TRBV9, the J call TRBJ2-7, with D perhaps matching TRBD1 (5 bases). Germline V gives CDR1 SGDLS, CDR2 YYNGEE. The CDR3 extends over 15 amino acids. V lost 3 bases to trimming and J lost 5 bases, with 18 bases between them. The CDR3 sequence: CASSAEGDPRHEQYF. The CDR3 nucleotides read TGTGCCAGCAGCGCAGAAGGGGATCCCCGCCACGAGCAGTACTTC.

V is TRBV11-2 and J is TRBJ1-2, with TRBD1 matching over 7 bases. Looked up from germline, CDR1 is SGHAT and CDR2 is FQNNGV. There are 14 residues in the CDR3. The trim removed 4 bases at V and 5 bases at J, leaving 7 bases unmatched. This CDR3 reads CASSSGQPIYGYTF. Written as DNA, the CDR3 is TGTGCCAGCAGCTCGGGACAGCCAATTTATGGCTACACCTTC. The whole variable domain, remainder taken from reference TRBV11-2 and TRBJ1-2, is EAGVAQSPRYKIIEKRQSVAFWCNPISGHATLYWYQQILGQGPKLLIQFQNNGVVDDSQLPKDRFSAERLKGVDSTLKIQPAKLEDSAVYLCASSSGQPIYGYTFGSGTRLTVV.

CDR3 DNA sequence: TGTGCCACCAGCAACCGGGTCTACGAGCAGTACTTC. The encoded protein is CATSNRVYEQYF. The chain uses TRBV15 and TRBJ2-7; no clear D. Trimming shortened V by 4 bases and J by 3 bases, and 7 bases separated the two germline ends. This CDR3 has 12 amino acids. Germline V gives CDR1 LNHNV, CDR2 YYDKDF (reference sequence).

The V and J genes are TRBV11-2 and TRBJ1-5, with D possibly matching TRBD1 (5 bases). Germline CDR1 and CDR2: SGHAT and FQNNGV. This CDR3 has 15 amino acids. The V end was cut by 5 bases, the J end by 1 base, with 12 bases between. The CDR3 nucleotides are TGTGCCAGCAGCCCTGGGGCGGGGAGCAATCAGCCCCAGCATTTT. It codes for CASSPGAGSNQPQHF.

The rearrangement links TRBV28 to TRBJ1-5; 8 bases map to TRBD1. Unmatched junction bases numbered 8, after V lost 7 bases and J lost 3 bases. Germline CDR1 reads MDHEN; CDR2 reads SYDVKM. The CDR3 spans 15 residues. DNA for the CDR3: TGTGCCAGCACGTACCCGGACAGGGACAATCAGCCCCAGCATTTT. Its translation: CASTYPDRDNQPQHF.

The chain has TRBV12-3 or TRBV12-4 and TRBJ1-2; possible D gene TRBD1, 5 bases. The CDR3 consists of 13 residues. Deletions cut 3 bases from V and 7 bases from J, with 12 bases between. The CDR3: CASSLVAGAGYTF. The CDR3, as DNA: TGTGCCAGCAGTTTGGTCGCCGGGGCTGGCTACACCTTC.

This clonotype was observed once. J is TRBJ1-1 and V is TRBV2; no clear D gene. V gave up 0 bases and J gave up 0 bases, with 11 bases separating them. CDR1 is SNHLY, CDR2 FYNNEI, per germline. The CDR3 consists of 16 residues. Written as DNA, the CDR3 is TGTGCCAGCAGTGAAGCACCTAGTTGGGTGAACACTGAAGCTTTCTTT. Translating it yields CASSEAPSWVNTEAFF.

This clonotype was counted a few times. The rearrangement links TRBV7-8 to TRBJ2-3; weak D call: TRBD1 (6 bases). Germline V gene lookup returns CDR1 SGHVS and CDR2 FQNEAQ. The length of the CDR3 is 12 residues. Trimming took 4 bases from V and 5 from J, leaving 7 bases between them. The chain's CDR3 is CASSSDRDTQYF. The CDR3 DNA sequence: TGTGCCAGCAGCTCGGACAGAGATACGCAGTATTTT.

The chain is built from TRBV7-9 and TRBJ1-1; D call uncertain. The V end was cut by 7 bases, the J end by 3 bases, with 9 bases between. Germline loops: CDR1 SEHNR, CDR2 FQNEAQ (reference sequence). This CDR3 contains 12 residues. The CDR3 region is CASNDGYTEAFF. The CDR3 DNA follows: TGTGCCAGCAACGACGGATACACTGAAGCTTTCTTT.